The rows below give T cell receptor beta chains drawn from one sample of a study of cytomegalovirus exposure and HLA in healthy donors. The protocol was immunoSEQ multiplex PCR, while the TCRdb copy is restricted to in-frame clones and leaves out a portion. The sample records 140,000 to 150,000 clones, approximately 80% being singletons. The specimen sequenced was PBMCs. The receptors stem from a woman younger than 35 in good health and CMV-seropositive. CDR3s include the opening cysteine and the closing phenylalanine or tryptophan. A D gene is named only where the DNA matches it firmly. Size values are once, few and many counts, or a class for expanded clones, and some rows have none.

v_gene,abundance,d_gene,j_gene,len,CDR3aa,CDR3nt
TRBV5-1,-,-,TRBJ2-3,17,CASSLEQGPVGTDTQYF,TGCGCCAGCAGCTTGGAGCAGGGCCCGGTCGGTACAGATACGCAGTATTTT
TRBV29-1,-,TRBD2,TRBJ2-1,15,CSGTMSLADYNEQFF,TGCAGCGGCACCATGAGCCTAGCGGACTACAATGAGCAGTTCTTC
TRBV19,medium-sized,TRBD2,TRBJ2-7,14,CASSSSGGAYEQYF,TGTGCCAGTAGTTCTAGCGGGGGGGCCTACGAGCAGTACTTC
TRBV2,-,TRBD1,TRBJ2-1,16,CASSGLDRGFNNEQFF,TGTGCCAGCAGTGGGTTGGACAGGGGCTTTAACAATGAGCAGTTCTTC
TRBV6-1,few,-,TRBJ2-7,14,CASSPDSPSYEQYF,TGTGCCAGCAGTCCGGACAGCCCTTCCTACGAGCAGTACTTC
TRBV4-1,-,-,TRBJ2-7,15,CASSQEGTTSYEQYF,TGCGCCAGCAGCCAAGAGGGTACGACTTCCTACGAGCAGTACTTC
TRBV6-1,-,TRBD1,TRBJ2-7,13,CASRDRGRDEQYF,TGTGCCAGCAGGGACAGGGGGCGGGACGAGCAGTACTTC
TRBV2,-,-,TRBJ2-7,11,CASRGEYEQYF,TGTGCCAGCAGGGGAGAATACGAGCAGTACTTC
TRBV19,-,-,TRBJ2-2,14,CASSIDLNTGELFF,TGTGCCAGTAGTATAGATCTCAACACCGGGGAGCTGTTTTTT
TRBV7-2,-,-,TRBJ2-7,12,CASSLVFGEQYF,TGTGCCAGCAGCTTAGTGTTCGGCGAGCAGTACTTC
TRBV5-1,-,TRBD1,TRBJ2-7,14,CASRWTGGAYEQYF,TGCGCCAGCAGATGGACAGGGGGGGCCTACGAGCAGTACTTC
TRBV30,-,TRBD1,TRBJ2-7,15,CAWSRGGQGFREQYF,TGTGCCTGGAGTAGGGGGGGACAGGGATTTAGGGAGCAGTACTTC
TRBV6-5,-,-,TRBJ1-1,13,CASSPAPLGEPFF,TGTGCCAGCAGTCCTGCACCCCTAGGAGAGCCTTTCTTT
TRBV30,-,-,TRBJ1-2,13,CAWSYRDLDGYTF,TGTGCCTGGAGTTACAGGGATCTGGATGGCTACACCTTC
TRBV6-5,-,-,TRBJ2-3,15,CASSYSFLTADTQYF,TGTGCCAGCAGTTACTCGTTCCTAACGGCAGATACGCAGTATTTT
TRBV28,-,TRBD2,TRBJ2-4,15,CASSLAGGAKNIQYF,TGTGCCAGCAGTTTAGCGGGGGGAGCCAAAAACATTCAGTACTTC
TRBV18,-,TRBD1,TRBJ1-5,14,CASSGDRGWQPQHF,TGTGCCAGCTCAGGCGACAGGGGCTGGCAGCCCCAGCATTTT
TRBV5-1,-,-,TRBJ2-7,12,CASSIGRDEQYF,TGCGCCAGTTCTATAGGCAGGGACGAGCAGTACTTC
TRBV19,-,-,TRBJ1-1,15,CASSIPRRGNTEAFF,TGTGCCAGTAGTATCCCCCGCAGGGGAAACACTGAAGCTTTCTTT
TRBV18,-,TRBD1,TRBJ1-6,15,CASSPPTGVGSPLHF,TGTGCCAGCTCACCACCGACAGGGGTTGGATCACCCCTCCACTTT
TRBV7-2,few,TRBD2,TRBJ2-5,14,CASTQSGGQETQYF,TGTGCCAGCACGCAATCCGGGGGGCAAGAGACCCAGTACTTC
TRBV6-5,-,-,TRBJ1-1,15,CASSYRGGMNTEAFF,TGTGCCAGCAGTTACAGGGGTGGGATGAACACTGAAGCTTTCTTT
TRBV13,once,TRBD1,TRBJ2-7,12,CASSYTGDEQYF,TGTGCCAGCAGCTATACAGGGGACGAGCAGTACTTC
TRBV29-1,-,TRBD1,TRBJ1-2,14,CSVATGQGAYGYTF,TGCAGCGTTGCAACGGGACAGGGGGCCTATGGCTACACCTTC
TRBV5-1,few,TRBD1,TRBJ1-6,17,CASSLDRDSANNSPLHF,TGCGCCAGCAGCTTAGATCGGGACAGCGCTAATAATTCACCCCTCCACTTT
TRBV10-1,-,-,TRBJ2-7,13,CASAAGIIGEQYF,TGCGCCAGCGCAGCAGGGATTATAGGGGAGCAGTACTTC
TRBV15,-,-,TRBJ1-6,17,CATSGLQESSYNSPLHF,TGTGCCACCAGCGGACTACAAGAGAGCTCCTATAATTCACCCCTCCACTTT
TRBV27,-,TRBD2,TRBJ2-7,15,CASSHRTRGFEEQYF,TGTGCCAGCAGTCACAGGACTAGGGGCTTTGAGGAGCAGTACTTC
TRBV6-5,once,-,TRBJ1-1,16,CASSYSKPHGKAEAFF,TGTGCCAGCAGTTACTCGAAGCCCCACGGGAAAGCTGAAGCTTTCTTT
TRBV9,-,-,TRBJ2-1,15,CASSVSATSYNEQFF,TGTGCCAGCAGCGTTTCGGCGACTTCCTACAATGAGCAGTTCTTC
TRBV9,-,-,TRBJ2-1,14,CASSVGGVQGEQFF,TGTGCCAGCAGCGTAGGGGGGGTACAGGGGGAGCAGTTCTTC
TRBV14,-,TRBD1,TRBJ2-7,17,CASSQEPPGQGAYEQYF,TGTGCCAGCAGCCAAGAGCCTCCGGGACAGGGGGCGTACGAGCAGTACTTC
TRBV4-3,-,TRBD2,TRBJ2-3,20,CASSQEPQTSGGVSLHTQYF,TGCGCCAGCAGCCAAGAGCCTCAAACTAGCGGGGGGGTTTCTCTTCATACGCAGTATTTT
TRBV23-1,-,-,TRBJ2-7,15,CASTPGGANIYEQYF,TGCGCCAGCACCCCCGGCGGGGCCAATATCTACGAGCAGTACTTC
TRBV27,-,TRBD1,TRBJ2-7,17,CASSLSYGDRGLYEQYF,TGTGCCAGCAGTTTATCCTACGGGGACAGGGGGCTCTACGAGCAGTACTTC
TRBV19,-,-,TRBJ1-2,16,CATGGGPRSTRYGYTF,TGTGCCACCGGGGGGGGGCCAAGATCCACCCGCTATGGCTACACCTTC